The sequence of this T cell receptor (beta chain) was determined in a study of glioma-infiltrating T cells after dendritic cell vaccination. Time point indicated: after dendritic cell vaccination, including at tumor progression/relapse. Only in-frame clones appear in the TCRdb table, and some are missing; sequencing was by immunoSEQ multiplex PCR. In the table there are 50,000 to 75,000 clones, about 83% of which are singletons. Germline loops: CDR1 SGHAT, CDR2 FQNNGV. This CDR3 spans 14 amino acids. V gave up 1 base and J gave up 5 bases, with 11 bases separating them. This chain connects TRBV11-2 to TRBJ2-5, with D possibly matching TRBD2 (6 bases). The receptor comes from a human donor with glioblastoma. The specimen was blood, collected after dendritic cell vaccination. The CDR3 coding sequence is TGTGCCAGCAGCTTAGCCGGAGGGAGGGAGACCCAGTACTTC. The encoded protein is CASSLAGGRETQYF.